The rows below give T cell receptor beta chains drawn from one sample of a study of shared clonotypes between healthy human individuals. This table comes from immunoSEQ multiplex PCR, and its TCRdb copy is limited to in-frame clones, with some not included. The sample shows hundreds of thousands of clones, 70% to 80% of them seen only once. Sequencing was done on a sample of PBMCs. These TCRs come from a woman aged 40 to 55 in good health. Some clones in this sample may be carry-over from other donors' samples. Both conserved end residues are part of each CDR3. D genes are given only for firm matches. Size tells how often a clone was seen (once, few, many) or the class of an expanded clone, and some rows leave it out.

V gene	D gene	clone size	J gene	CDR3 DNA	CDR3 protein
TRBV28	TRBD1	NA	TRBJ2-7	TGTGCCAGCACACCGGGACAGGGACTCCTCCAGTACTTC	CASTPGQGLLQYF
TRBV4-3	NA	NA	TRBJ2-1	TGCGCCAGCAGCCAAGGAATTGGGAACAATGAGCAGTTCTTC	CASSQGIGNNEQFF
TRBV30	NA	NA	TRBJ2-5	TGTGCCTGGACGAAGGGAGAGACCCAGTACTTC	CAWTKGETQYF
TRBV7-2	NA	few	TRBJ2-1	TGTGCCAGCAGCTCCTATGCCAATGAGCAGTTCTTC	CASSSYANEQFF
TRBV18	TRBD2	NA	TRBJ2-5	TGTGCCAGCTCACCCCCACTAGCGGGCCAAGAGACCCAGTACTTC	CASSPPLAGQETQYF
TRBV10-3	NA	NA	TRBJ2-5	TGTGCCATCAGTGAGGGGACACAACAAGAGACCCAGTACTTC	CAISEGTQQETQYF
TRBV19	NA	NA	TRBJ2-7	TGTGCCAGTAGTATGCTGTCCAACAGTAGGGACGAGCAGTACTTC	CASSMLSNSRDEQYF
TRBV5-1	NA	NA	TRBJ1-2	TGCGCCACCTCTCAGGACACCTCCAACTATGGCTACACCTTC	CATSQDTSNYGYTF
TRBV19	NA	few	TRBJ2-7	TGTGCCAGTGCCCAATGGGGCCAGGGATGGGACGAGCAGTACTTC	CASAQWGQGWDEQYF
TRBV11-3	TRBD2	NA	TRBJ2-7	TGTGCCAGCAGCTTAGCTAGCGGGGAAACCTACGAGCAGTACTTC	CASSLASGETYEQYF
TRBV28	TRBD2	few	TRBJ2-7	TGTGCCAGCAGTTCCTGGACTAGCGGGAGCGACGAGCAGTACTTC	CASSSWTSGSDEQYF
TRBV10-2	NA	NA	TRBJ2-5	TGCGCCAGCAGACCTTCAGCCTTATCGGGGGAGACCCAGTACTTC	CASRPSALSGETQYF
TRBV28	TRBD2	NA	TRBJ2-5	TGTGCCAGCAGGAGACTAGCGGAAGAGACCCAGTACTTC	CASRRLAEETQYF
TRBV5-5	NA	once	TRBJ2-5	TGTGCCAGCAGCCCTACGGGGACTTCAACCCAAGAGACCCAGTACTTC	CASSPTGTSTQETQYF
TRBV12-5	NA	NA	TRBJ2-1	TGTGCTAGTGGTTTCGCCCCTTGGGTGGAGAGCTCCTACAATGAGCAGTTCTTC	CASGFAPWVESSYNEQFF
TRBV29-1	TRBD1	NA	TRBJ2-2	TGCAGCGTTGGTGAGACAGGGCGCTCCACCGGGGAGCTGTTTTTT	CSVGETGRSTGELFF
TRBV18	TRBD2	NA	TRBJ2-2	TGTGCCAGCTCACCAGTCCGGGAGGGCACCGGGGAGCTGTTTTTT	CASSPVREGTGELFF
TRBV6-5	NA	NA	TRBJ2-7	TGTGCCAGCGGAGGCTCCCCTTATCGCGAGCAGTACTTC	CASGGSPYREQYF
TRBV5-1	NA	few	TRBJ1-4	TGCGCCAGCAGCTGGAAGGGAGGAGACAATGAAAAACTGTTTTTT	CASSWKGGDNEKLFF
TRBV28	TRBD1	NA	TRBJ1-5	TGTGCCAGCAGTTTACGGGGTCCTAGACAGGGGGGTCAGCCCCAGCATTTT	CASSLRGPRQGGQPQHF
TRBV7-6	NA	many	TRBJ2-1	TGTGCCAGCAGCTTAGGTCCCAGGCCCTACAATGAGCAGTTCTTC	CASSLGPRPYNEQFF
TRBV29-1	NA	NA	TRBJ2-3	TGCAGCGTTGGTCGGTCGGTGGGTACAGATACGCAGTATTTT	CSVGRSVGTDTQYF
TRBV10-2	NA	NA	TRBJ1-5	TGCGCCAGCAGTGAGCTGGACCCTTATAGCAATCAGCCCCAGCATTTT	CASSELDPYSNQPQHF
TRBV9	TRBD2	NA	TRBJ2-7	TGTGCCAGCAGCGCGGGACTAGCGGGACCGTGGGAGCAGTACTTC	CASSAGLAGPWEQYF
TRBV25-1	TRBD1	many	TRBJ1-4	TGTGCCAGCAGTTTTACCGGGACAGGATATGAAAAACTGTTTTTT	CASSFTGTGYEKLFF
TRBV30	NA	NA	TRBJ1-5	TGTGCCTGGAGTCTTGGTGCCCTCAGCAATCAGCCCCAGCATTTT	CAWSLGALSNQPQHF
TRBV18	TRBD1	NA	TRBJ1-2	TGTGCCAGCTCACCACAGGACAGGGGGCTTGGCTACACCTTC	CASSPQDRGLGYTF
TRBV5-5	NA	NA	TRBJ1-4	TGTGCCAGCAGCTTGAGAGGGGTGGACGAAAAACTGTTTTTT	CASSLRGVDEKLFF
TRBV30	TRBD2	NA	TRBJ2-5	TGTGGAGCGGGAGTTGGAGAGACCCAGTACTTC	CGAGVGETQYF
TRBV29-1	TRBD2	NA	TRBJ2-7	TGCAGCGTTAGGACTAGCGGAACCTACGAGCAGTACTTC	CSVRTSGTYEQYF
TRBV5-1	NA	once	TRBJ1-4	TGCGCCAGCAGCTTGGAGGGCTCAACTAATGAAAAACTGTTTTTT	CASSLEGSTNEKLFF
TRBV7-3	TRBD1	NA	TRBJ1-1	TGTGCCAGCAGCTTAAGGTTGATGAGACAGGGATACACTGAAGCTTTCTTT	CASSLRLMRQGYTEAFF